This TCR beta chain was captured by sequencing in a study of T cell responses to AZD1222 COVID-19 vaccine (dated by TCRdb to the early 2020s). At the level of the whole study: AZD1222 recipients given second doses at about 4 weeks or at about 12 weeks were pooled, since spike-specific TCR depth and breadth were not found to differ between the two schedules. TCR sequencing was performed for 230 to 250 trial participants, of whom about 200 were given two doses of AZD1222 and around 25 were given two doses of MenACWY control vaccine. Trial participants were enrolled into age subgroups of 18-55, 56-69 and 70-plus years, which contained around 150, 28 and 57 TCR-sequenced participants, respectively. The full study reports these points: Conclusions about previously exposed vaccinees were limited because only six AZD1222 recipients were SARS-CoV-2 seropositive at baseline. Nearly half of unique spike-specific TCRs reportedly recognized epitopes outside regions mutated in the B.1.351 and B.1.1.7 variants. Most participants were white British and females outnumbered males, and the authors suggested that clonal diversity may have been underestimated. No day 14 peak-response samples were available, so repertoires were characterized only after the peak T cell response. After two AZD1222 doses, spike-specific TCR breadth and depth were significantly higher than at day 0 and than in MenACWY recipients. The vaccine-associated CD4 TCRs covered the entire spike protein, and the dominant responses fell in regions 160-218 and 743-854. In the small 56-69-year group, the increase in depth fell short of significance, most likely because of low power.

As for this clone: It has no known antigen specificity. Base qualities are not at hand, and no much larger clone is one base apart.

The CDR3 regions of human TCRbeta chains were analyzed by immunosequencing. Per the source publication's procedure: Repertoire TCRs were checked for matches against a reference library of SARS-CoV-2-specific TCRs that had been generated using the MIRA antigen-specificity platform. Breadth meant the fraction of unique TCRs that were SARS-CoV-2-associated, whereas depth meant the fraction of total T cells that were SARS-CoV-2-associated. Each spike-specific TCR was assigned to its reactive spike region and to a CD4 or CD8 class using the MIRA data. Log10-transformed breadth and depth values were compared by one-way ANOVA with Sidak's multiple comparisons tests. The immuneACCESS repertoire file appears here via TCRdb, limited to in-frame rearrangements. These files lack a portion of the clones; in checked studies, under half of the deficit traces to unresolved V genes, and the cause of the others is not known. V, J and clone size derive from that table, while D and trimming were established from the DNA sequence. The sample contains 65,000 to 90,000 clones, around 88% of them found a single time. Jointly, the top ten make up about a fifth of the sample.

In light of the paper, this sample's time point label describes: baseline before first vaccination. Samples from vaccinated people were obtained from the UK trials COV001 and COV002, which included a single-blind randomized controlled phase 2/3 trial of AZD1222 (ChAdOx1 nCoV-19) in healthy adults. For TCRbeta chain sequencing, PBMC samples were collected from trial participants at day 0 and at day 28 after the second dose. CDR1 and CDR2 were assigned from the germline V gene as SGDLS and YYNGEE. The CDR3 runs 17 residues from the cysteine to the phenylalanine. Left in the record is the CDR3 DNA by itself, 51 bases read in frame from the first base. The V and J ends are trimmed by 0 bases and 0 bases, leaving 15 bases between them.

Sample: peripheral blood, taken on day 0 of AZD1222 vaccination. This TCR was recovered from an adult in good health. The chain couples TRBV9 to TRBJ1-1; the D gene identity is not certain. The CDR3 region: CASSVDSPAGVNTEAFF. The bases are TGTGCCAGCAGCGTAGATTCCCCGGCAGGAGTGAACACTGAAGCTTTCTTT.